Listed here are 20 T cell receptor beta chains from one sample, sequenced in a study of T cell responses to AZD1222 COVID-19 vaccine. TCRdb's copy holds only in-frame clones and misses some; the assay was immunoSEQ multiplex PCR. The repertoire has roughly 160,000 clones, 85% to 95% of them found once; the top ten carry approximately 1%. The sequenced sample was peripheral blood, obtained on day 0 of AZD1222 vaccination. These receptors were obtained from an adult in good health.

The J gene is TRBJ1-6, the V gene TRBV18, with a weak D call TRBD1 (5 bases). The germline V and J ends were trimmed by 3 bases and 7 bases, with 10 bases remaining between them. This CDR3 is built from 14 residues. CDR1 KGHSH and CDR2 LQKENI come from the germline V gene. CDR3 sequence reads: CASSPGHRNSPLHF. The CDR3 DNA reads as TGTGCCAGCTCACCGGGCCACAGGAATTCACCCCTCCACTTT.

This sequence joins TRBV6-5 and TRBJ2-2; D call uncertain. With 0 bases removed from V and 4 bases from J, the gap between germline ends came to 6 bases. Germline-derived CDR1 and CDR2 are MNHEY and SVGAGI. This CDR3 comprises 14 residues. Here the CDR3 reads CASSYSDGTGELFF. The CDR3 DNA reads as TGTGCCAGCAGTTACTCGGATGGCACCGGGGAGCTGTTTTTT.

CDR3 region: CASSQGAIEAFF. As DNA, the CDR3 is TGTGCCAGCAGTCAGGGGGCGATTGAAGCTTTCTTT. J is TRBJ1-1 and V is TRBV12-3 or TRBV12-4, with 8 bases aligning to TRBD1. With V trimmed by 5 bases and J by 7 bases, 3 bases remained unmatched. This CDR3 contains 12 residues.

Written as DNA, the CDR3 is TGTGCCAGCAGGTGGGGGGACGCAAGCAATCAGCCCCAGCATTTT. Amino acid sequence: CASRWGDASNQPQHF. This chain connects TRBV6-6 to TRBJ1-5; a possible D gene is TRBD1 (5 bases). CDR1 and CDR2 (germline): MNHNY, SVGAGI (reference sequence). Trimming took off 6 bases at V and 1 base at J, with 13 bases between the two ends. The CDR3 sequence is 15 residues long.

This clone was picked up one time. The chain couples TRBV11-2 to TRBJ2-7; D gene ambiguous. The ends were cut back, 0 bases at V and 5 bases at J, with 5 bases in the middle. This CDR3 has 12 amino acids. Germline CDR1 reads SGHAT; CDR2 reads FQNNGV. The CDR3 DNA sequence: TGTGCCAGCAGCTTAGACGGAGACGAGCAGTACTTC. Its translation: CASSLDGDEQYF.

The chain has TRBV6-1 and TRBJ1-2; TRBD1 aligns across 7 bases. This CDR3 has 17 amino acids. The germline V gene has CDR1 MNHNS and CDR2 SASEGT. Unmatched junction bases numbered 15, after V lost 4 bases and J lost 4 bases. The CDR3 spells CASSALPKGANGYGYTF. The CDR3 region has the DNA TGTGCCAGCAGTGCCCTACCTAAGGGGGCGAACGGCTATGGCTACACCTTC.

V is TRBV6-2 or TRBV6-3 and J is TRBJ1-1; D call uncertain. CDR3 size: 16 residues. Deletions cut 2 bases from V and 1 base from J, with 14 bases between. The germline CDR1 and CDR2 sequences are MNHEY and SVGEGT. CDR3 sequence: CASSYLARRGNTEAFF. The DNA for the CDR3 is TGTGCCAGCAGTTACCTAGCCCGGCGGGGGAACACTGAAGCTTTCTTT.

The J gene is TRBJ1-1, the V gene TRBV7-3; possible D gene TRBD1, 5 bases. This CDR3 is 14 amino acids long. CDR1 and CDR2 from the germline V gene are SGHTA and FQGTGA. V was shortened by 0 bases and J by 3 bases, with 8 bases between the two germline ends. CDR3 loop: CASSLTRGDTEAFF. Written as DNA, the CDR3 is TGTGCCAGCAGCTTAACGCGAGGGGACACTGAAGCTTTCTTT.

CDR3 nucleotide sequence: TGTGCCAGCAGCCAAGATATCCGGGCCATGAATACGCAGTATTTT. Its protein product is CASSQDIRAMNTQYF. The chain joins TRBV4-2 to TRBJ2-3, with D uncertain. Germline V gene data show CDR1 as LGHNA and CDR2 as YNFKEQ. The V end was cut by 0 bases, the J end by 7 bases, with 14 bases between. CDR3 size: 15 residues.

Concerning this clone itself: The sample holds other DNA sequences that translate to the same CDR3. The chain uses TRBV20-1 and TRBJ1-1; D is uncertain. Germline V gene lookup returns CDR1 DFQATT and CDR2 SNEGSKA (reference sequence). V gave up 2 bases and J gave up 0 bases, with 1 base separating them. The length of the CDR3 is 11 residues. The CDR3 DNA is TGCAGTGCTAGATTGAACACTGAAGCTTTCTTT. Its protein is CSARLNTEAFF.

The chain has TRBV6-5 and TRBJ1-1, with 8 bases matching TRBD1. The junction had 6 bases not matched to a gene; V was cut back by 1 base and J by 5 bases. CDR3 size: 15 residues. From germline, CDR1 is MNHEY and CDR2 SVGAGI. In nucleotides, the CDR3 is TGTGCCAGCAGTTACTATCATGGACAGGGAACTGAAGCTTTCTTT. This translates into CASSYYHGQGTEAFF.

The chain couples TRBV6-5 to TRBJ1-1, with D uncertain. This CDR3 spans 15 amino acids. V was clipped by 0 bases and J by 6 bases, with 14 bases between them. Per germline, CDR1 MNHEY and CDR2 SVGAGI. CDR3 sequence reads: CASSYSIGIAAEAFF. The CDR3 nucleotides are TGTGCCAGCAGTTACTCGATTGGGATTGCCGCTGAAGCTTTCTTT.

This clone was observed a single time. CDR3 sequence (DNA): TGTGCCAGCTCACCCCCGGGACTAGCGGGGAATGAGCAGTTCTTC. This sequence encodes CASSPPGLAGNEQFF. V and J are TRBV18 and TRBJ2-1; TRBD2 matches at 13 bases. The trim removed 3 bases at V and 7 bases at J, leaving 3 bases unmatched. The CDR3 sequence is 15 residues long. Germline V gene sequence: CDR1 KGHSH, CDR2 LQKENI.

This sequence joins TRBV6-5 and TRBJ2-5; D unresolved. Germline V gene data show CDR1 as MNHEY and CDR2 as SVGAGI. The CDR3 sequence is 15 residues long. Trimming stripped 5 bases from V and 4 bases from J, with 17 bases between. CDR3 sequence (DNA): TGTGCCAGCAGTCCCGTTGCCCAGCCTGGAGAGACCCAGTACTTC. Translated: CASSPVAQPGETQYF.

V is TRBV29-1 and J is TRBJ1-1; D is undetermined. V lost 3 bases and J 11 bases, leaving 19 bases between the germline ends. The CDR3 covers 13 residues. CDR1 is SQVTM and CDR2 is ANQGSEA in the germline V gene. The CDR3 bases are TGCAGCGTTGAGACGATCTATGGACCGACGGCTTTCTTT. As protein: CSVETIYGPTAFF.

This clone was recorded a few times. In nucleotides, the CDR3 is TGTGCCAGCAGTTTATGGGGGGACAGTAACAATCAGCCCCAGCATTTT. Its protein product is CASSLWGDSNNQPQHF. The V gene is TRBV28, the J gene TRBJ1-5; 7 positions match TRBD1. The CDR3 runs 16 residues. Trimming removed 0 bases from V and 3 bases from J; junction bases left unmatched: 5. Germline loops: CDR1 MDHEN, CDR2 SYDVKM.

This chain's CDR3 is CASSYSRGEKTEAFF. CDR3 DNA sequence: TGTGCCAGCAGTTACAGTCGAGGGGAAAAAACTGAAGCTTTCTTT. This chain joins TRBV6-5 and TRBJ1-1, with D possibly matching TRBD1 (5 bases). V lost 2 bases and J lost 5, with 15 bases in between. This CDR3 has 15 amino acids. Germline values: CDR1 MNHEY, CDR2 SVGAGI.

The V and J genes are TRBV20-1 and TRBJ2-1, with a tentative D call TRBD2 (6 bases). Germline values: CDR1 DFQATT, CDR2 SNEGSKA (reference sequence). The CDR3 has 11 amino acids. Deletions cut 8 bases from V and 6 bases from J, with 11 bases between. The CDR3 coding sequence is TGCAGTCCTTGGAGGGCCAATGAGCAGTTCTTC. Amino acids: CSPWRANEQFF.

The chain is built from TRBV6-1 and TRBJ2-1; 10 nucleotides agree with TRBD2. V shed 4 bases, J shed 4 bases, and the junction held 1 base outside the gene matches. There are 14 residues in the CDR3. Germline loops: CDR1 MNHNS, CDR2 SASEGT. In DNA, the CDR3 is TGTGCCAGCAGTGTAGCGGGGGGATACAATGAGCAGTTCTTC. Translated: CASSVAGGYNEQFF.

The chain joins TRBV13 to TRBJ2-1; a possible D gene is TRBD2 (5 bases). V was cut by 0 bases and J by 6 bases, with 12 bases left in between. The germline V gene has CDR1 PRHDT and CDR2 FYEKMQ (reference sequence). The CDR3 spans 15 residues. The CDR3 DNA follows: TGTGCCAGCAGCTTAGGGTTCAGCGGCCTCAATGAGCAGTTCTTC. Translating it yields CASSLGFSGLNEQFF.